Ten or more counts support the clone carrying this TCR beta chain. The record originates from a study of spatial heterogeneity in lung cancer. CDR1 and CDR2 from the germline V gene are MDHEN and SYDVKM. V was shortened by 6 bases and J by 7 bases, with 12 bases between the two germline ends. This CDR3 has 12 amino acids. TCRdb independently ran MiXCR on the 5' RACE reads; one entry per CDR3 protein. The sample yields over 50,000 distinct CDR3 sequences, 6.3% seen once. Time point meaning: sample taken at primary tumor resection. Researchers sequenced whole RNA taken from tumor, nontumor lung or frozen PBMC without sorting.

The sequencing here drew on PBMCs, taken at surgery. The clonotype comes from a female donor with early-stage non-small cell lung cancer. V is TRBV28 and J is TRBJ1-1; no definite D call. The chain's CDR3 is CASSPEIGEAFF. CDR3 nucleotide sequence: TGTGCCAGCAGCCCAGAAATAGGTGAAGCTTTCTTT.